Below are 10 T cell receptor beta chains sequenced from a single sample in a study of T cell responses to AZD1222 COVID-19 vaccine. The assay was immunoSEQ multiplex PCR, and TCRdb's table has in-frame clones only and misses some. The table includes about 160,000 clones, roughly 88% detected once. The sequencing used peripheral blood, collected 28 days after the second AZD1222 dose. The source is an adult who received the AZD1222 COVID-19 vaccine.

CDR3 sequence reads: CASSVTNEQFF. CDR3 DNA sequence: TGTGCCAGCAGCGTCACCAATGAGCAGTTCTTC. The chain joins TRBV6-5 to TRBJ2-1; no firm D call. V was shortened by 6 bases and J by 6 bases, with 6 bases between the two germline ends. The CDR3 sequence is 11 residues long. Germline values: CDR1 MNHEY, CDR2 SVGAGI.

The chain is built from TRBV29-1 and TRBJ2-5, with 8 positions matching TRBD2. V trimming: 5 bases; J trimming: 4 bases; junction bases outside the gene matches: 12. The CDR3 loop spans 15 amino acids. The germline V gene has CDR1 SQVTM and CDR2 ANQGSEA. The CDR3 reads CSVRGGLEVGETQYF. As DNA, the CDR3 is TGCAGCGTTCGAGGGGGACTAGAGGTAGGAGAGACCCAGTACTTC.

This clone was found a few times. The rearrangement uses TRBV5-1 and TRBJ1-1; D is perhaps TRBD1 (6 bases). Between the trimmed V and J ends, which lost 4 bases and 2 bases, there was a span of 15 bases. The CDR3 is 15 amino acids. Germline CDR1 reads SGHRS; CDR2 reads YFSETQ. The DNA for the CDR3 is TGCGCCAGCAGCCTTGGGGACAAATATAACACTGAAGCTTTCTTT. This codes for CASSLGDKYNTEAFF.

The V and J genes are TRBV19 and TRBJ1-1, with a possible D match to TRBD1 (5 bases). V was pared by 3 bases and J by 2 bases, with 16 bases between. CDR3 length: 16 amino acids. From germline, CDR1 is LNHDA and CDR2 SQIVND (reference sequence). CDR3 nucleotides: TGTGCCAGTAGTATGAAATCAGGGCGAAATAACACTGAAGCTTTCTTT. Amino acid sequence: CASSMKSGRNNTEAFF.

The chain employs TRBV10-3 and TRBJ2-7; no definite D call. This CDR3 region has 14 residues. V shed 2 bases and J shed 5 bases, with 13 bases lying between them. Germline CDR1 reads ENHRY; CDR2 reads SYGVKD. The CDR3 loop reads CAISEGGEVNEQYF. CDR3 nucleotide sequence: TGTGCCATCAGTGAGGGCGGCGAGGTAAACGAGCAGTACTTC.

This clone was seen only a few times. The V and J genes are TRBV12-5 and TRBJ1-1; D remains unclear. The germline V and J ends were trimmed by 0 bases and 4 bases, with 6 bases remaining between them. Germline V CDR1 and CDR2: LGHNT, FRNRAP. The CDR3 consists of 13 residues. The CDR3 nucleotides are TGTGCTAGTGGTTTGGTAGTCGGCACTGAAGCTTTCTTT. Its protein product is CASGLVVGTEAFF.

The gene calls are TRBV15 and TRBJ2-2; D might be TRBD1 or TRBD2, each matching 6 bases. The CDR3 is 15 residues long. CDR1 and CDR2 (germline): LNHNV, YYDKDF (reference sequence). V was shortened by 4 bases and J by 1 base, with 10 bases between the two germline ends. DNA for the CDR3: TGTGCCACCAGCATGGAGGGGGGGAACACCGGGGAGCTGTTTTTT. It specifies CATSMEGGNTGELFF. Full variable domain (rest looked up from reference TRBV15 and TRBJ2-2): DAMVIQNPRYQVTQFGKPVTLSCSQTLNHNVMYWYQQKSSQAPKLLFHYYDKDFNNEADTPDNFQSRRPNTSFCFLDIRSPGLGDTAMYLCATSMEGGNTGELFFGEGSRLTVL.

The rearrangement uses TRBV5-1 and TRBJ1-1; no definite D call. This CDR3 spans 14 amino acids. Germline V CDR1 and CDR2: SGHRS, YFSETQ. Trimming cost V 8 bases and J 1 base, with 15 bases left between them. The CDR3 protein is CASWPSGKNTEAFF. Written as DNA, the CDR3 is TGCGCCAGTTGGCCTTCGGGCAAGAACACTGAAGCTTTCTTT.

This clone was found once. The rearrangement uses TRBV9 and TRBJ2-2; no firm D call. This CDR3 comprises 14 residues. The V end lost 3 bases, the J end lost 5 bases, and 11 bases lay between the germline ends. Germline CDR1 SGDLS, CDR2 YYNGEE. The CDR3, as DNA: TGTGCCAGCAGCGCATACTCAGAGACCGGGGAGCTGTTTTTT. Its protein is CASSAYSETGELFF.

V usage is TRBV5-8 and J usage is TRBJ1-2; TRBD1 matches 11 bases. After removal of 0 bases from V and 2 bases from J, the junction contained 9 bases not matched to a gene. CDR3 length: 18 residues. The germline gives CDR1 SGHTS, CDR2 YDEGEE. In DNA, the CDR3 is TGTGCCAGCAGCTTGGGGCGGACAGGGGGCAGTATAAACTATGGCTACACCTTC. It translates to CASSLGRTGGSINYGYTF.